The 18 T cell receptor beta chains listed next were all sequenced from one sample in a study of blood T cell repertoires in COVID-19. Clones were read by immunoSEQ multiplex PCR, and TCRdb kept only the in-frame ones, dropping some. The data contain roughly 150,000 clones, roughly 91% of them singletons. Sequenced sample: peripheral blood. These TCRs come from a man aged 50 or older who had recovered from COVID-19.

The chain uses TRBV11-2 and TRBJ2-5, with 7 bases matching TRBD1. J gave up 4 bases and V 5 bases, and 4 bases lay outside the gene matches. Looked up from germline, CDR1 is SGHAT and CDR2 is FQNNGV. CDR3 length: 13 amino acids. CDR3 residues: CASSIRQGETQYF. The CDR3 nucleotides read TGTGCCAGCAGCATCCGACAGGGAGAGACCCAGTACTTC.

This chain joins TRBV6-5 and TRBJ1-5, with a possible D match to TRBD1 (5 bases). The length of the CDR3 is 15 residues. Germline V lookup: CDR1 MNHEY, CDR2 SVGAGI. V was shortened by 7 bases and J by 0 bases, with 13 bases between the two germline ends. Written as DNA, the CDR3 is TGTGCCAGCACTCAGGGAAGACTTAGCAATCAGCCCCAGCATTTT. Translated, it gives CASTQGRLSNQPQHF.

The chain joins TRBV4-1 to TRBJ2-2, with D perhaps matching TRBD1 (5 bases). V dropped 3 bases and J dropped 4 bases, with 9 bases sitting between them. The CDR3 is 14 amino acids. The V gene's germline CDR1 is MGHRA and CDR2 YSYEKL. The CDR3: CASSQAGFTGELFF. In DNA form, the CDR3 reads TGCGCCAGCAGCCAGGCAGGGTTCACCGGGGAGCTGTTTTTT.

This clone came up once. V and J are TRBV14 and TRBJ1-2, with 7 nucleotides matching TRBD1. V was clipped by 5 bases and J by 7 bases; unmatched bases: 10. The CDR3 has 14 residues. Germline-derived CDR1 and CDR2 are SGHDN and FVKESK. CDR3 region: CASSTRTGSTGYTF. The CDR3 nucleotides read TGTGCCAGCAGCACCCGGACAGGTTCGACTGGCTACACCTTC.

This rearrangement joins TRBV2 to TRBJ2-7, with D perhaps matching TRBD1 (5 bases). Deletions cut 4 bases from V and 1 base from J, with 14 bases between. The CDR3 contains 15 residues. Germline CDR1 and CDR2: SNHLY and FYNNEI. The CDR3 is CASSVKRGSSYEQYF. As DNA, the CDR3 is TGTGCCAGCAGTGTGAAAAGGGGATCGTCCTACGAGCAGTACTTC.

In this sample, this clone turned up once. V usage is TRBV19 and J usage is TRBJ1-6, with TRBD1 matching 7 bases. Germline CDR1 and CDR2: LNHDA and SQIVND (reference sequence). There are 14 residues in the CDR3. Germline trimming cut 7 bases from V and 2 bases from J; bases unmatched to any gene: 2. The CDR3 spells CASKGGTYNSPLHF. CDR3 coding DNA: TGTGCCAGTAAAGGGGGCACCTATAATTCACCCCTCCACTTT.

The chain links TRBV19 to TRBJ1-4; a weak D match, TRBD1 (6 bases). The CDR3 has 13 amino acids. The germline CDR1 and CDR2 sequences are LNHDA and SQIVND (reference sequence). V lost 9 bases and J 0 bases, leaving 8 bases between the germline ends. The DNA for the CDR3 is TGTGCCAGCCACAGGGCAACTAATGAAAAACTGTTTTTT. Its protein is CASHRATNEKLFF.

CDR3 region: CASSVAHGQVILNEQFF. The CDR3, as DNA: TGTGCCAGCAGCGTAGCTCACGGACAGGTTATTTTGAATGAGCAGTTCTTC. The rearrangement uses TRBV9 and TRBJ2-1; 7 bases agree with TRBD1. The CDR3 spans 17 residues. Germline V gene data show CDR1 as SGDLS and CDR2 as YYNGEE. Trimming at V came to 0 bases and at J to 7 bases, leaving 13 bases not matched to a gene.

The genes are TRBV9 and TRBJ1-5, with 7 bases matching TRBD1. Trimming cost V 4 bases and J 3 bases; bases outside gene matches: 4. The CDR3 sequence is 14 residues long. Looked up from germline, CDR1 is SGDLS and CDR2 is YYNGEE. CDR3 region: CASSRTGFNQPQHF. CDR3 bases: TGTGCCAGCAGCAGGACAGGATTCAATCAGCCCCAGCATTTT.

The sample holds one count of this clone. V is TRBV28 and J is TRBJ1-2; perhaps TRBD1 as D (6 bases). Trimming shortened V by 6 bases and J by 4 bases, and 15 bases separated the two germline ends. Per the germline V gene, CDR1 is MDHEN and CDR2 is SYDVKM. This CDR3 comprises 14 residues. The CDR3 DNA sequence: TGTGCCAGCAGGCCCCCCAGGGGTGGCTATGGCTACACCTTC. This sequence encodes CASRPPRGGYGYTF.

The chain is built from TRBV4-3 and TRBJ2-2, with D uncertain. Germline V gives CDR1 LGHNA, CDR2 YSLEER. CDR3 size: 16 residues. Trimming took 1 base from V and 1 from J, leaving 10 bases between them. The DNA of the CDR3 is TGCGCCAGCAGCCAAGGATGGCTCCAGAACACCGGGGAGCTGTTTTTT. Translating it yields CASSQGWLQNTGELFF.

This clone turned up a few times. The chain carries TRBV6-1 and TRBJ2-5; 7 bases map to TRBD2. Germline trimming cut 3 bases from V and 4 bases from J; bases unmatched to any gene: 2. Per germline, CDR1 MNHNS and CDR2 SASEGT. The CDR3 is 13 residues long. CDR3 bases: TGTGCCAGCAGTGATATAGCGGGAGAGACCCAGTACTTC. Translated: CASSDIAGETQYF.

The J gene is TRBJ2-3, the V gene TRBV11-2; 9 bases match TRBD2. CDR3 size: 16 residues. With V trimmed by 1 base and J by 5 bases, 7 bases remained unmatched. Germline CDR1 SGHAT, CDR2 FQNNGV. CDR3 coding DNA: TGTGCCAGCAGCTTAGTTCCAGCGGGGGGAGTAGATACGCAGTATTTT. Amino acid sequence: CASSLVPAGGVDTQYF. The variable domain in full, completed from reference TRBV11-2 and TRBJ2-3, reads EAGVAQSPRYKIIEKRQSVAFWCNPISGHATLYWYQQILGQGPKLLIQFQNNGVVDDSQLPKDRFSAERLKGVDSTLKIQPAKLEDSAVYLCASSLVPAGGVDTQYFGPGTRLTVL.

The CDR3 is CASSPGLAGGSYEQYF. The CDR3 DNA follows: TGCGCCAGCAGCCCGGGACTAGCGGGAGGGTCCTACGAGCAGTACTTC. V usage is TRBV5-1 and J usage is TRBJ2-7, with 16 nucleotides matching TRBD2. There are 16 residues in the CDR3. The germline V gene has CDR1 SGHRS and CDR2 YFSETQ. The V segment lost 4 bases and the J segment 1 base; nucleotides outside the gene matches: 2. Drawing the rest from reference TRBV5-1 and TRBJ2-7, the complete variable domain is KAGVTQTPRYLIKTRGQQVTLSCSPISGHRSVSWYQQTPGQGLQFLFEYFSETQRNKGNFPGRFSGRQFSNSRSEMNVSTLELGDSALYLCASSPGLAGGSYEQYFGPGTRLTVT.

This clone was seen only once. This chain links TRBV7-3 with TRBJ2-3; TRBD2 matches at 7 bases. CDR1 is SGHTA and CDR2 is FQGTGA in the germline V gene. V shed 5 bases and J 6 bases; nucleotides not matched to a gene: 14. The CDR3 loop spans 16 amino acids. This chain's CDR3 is CASSPVPGGPMDTQYF. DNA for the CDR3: TGTGCCAGCAGCCCAGTGCCGGGAGGCCCCATGGATACGCAGTATTTT.

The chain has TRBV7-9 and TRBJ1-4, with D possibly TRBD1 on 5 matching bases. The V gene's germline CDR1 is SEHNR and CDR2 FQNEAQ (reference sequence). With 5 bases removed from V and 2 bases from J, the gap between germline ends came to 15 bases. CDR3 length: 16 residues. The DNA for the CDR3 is TGTGCCAGCAGCCTCAGGGAAATGAAGACTAATGAAAAACTGTTTTTT. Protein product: CASSLREMKTNEKLFF.

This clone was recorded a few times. CDR3 residues: CAISDGSRGETQYF. Written as DNA, the CDR3 is TGTGCCATCAGTGACGGTTCTAGGGGTGAGACCCAGTACTTC. The rearrangement uses TRBV10-3 and TRBJ2-5, with a tentative D call TRBD1 (5 bases). The V end lost 3 bases, the J end lost 5 bases, and 13 bases lay between the germline ends. Per the germline V gene, CDR1 is ENHRY and CDR2 is SYGVKD. The CDR3 loop spans 14 amino acids.

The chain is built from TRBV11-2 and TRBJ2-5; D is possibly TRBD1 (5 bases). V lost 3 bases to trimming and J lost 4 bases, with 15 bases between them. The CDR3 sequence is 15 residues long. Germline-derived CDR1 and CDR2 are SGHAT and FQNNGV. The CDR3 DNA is TGTGCCAGCAGCTTTGAACTTCGCAGGGTAGAGACCCAGTACTTC. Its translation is CASSFELRRVETQYF. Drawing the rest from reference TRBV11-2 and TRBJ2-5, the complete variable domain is EAGVAQSPRYKIIEKRQSVAFWCNPISGHATLYWYQQILGQGPKLLIQFQNNGVVDDSQLPKDRFSAERLKGVDSTLKIQPAKLEDSAVYLCASSFELRRVETQYFGPGTRLLVL.